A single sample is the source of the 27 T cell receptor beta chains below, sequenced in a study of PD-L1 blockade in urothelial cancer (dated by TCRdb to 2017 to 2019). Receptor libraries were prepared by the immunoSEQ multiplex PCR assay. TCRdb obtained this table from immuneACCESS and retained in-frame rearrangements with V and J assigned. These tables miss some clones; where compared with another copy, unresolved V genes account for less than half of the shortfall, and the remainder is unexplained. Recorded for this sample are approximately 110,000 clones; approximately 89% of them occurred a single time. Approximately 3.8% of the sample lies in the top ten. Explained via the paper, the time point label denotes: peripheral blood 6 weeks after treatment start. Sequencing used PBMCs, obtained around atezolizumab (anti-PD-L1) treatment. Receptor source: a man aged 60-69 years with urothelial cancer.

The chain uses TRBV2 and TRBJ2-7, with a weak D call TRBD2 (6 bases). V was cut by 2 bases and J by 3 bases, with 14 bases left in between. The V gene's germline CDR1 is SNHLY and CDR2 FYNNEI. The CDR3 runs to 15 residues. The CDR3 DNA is TGTGCCAGCAGTGAACGCGGGAACTTCCACTACGAGCAGTACTTC. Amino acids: CASSERGNFHYEQYF.

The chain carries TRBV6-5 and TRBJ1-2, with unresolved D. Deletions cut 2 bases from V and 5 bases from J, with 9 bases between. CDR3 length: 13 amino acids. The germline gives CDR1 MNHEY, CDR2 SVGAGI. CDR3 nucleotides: TGTGCCAGCAGTTACGGTGGAGGGTATGGCTACACCTTC. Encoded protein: CASSYGGGYGYTF.

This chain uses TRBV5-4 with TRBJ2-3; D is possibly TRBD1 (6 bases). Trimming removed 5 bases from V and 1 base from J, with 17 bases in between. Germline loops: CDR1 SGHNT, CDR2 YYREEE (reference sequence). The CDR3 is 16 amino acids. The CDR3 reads CASRPDGTSRTDTQYF. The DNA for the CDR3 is TGTGCCAGCAGACCCGACGGGACATCTCGCACAGATACGCAGTATTTT.

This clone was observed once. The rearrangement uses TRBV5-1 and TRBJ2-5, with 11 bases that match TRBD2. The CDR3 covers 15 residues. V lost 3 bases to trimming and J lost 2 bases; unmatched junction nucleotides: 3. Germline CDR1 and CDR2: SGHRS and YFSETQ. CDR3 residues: CASSSTSGAQETQYF. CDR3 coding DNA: TGCGCCAGCAGCTCGACTAGCGGGGCTCAAGAGACCCAGTACTTC.

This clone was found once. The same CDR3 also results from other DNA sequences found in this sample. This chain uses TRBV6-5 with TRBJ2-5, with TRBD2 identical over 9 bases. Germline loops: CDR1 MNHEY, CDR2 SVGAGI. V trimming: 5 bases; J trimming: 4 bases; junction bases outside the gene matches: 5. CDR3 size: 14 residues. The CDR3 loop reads CASSDGLASETQYF. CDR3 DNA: TGTGCCAGCAGTGACGGACTAGCGTCAGAGACCCAGTACTTC.

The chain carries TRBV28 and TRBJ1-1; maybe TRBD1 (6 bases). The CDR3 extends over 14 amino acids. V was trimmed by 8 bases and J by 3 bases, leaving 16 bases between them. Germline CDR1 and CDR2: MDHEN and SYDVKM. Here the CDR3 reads CASPGGAGDTEAFF. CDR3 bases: TGTGCCAGCCCGGGGGGGGCTGGGGACACTGAAGCTTTCTTT.

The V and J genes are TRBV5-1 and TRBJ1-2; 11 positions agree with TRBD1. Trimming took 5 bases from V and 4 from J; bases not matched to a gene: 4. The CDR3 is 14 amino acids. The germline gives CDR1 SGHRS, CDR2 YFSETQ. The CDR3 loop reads CASRSGTGGYGYTF. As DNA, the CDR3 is TGCGCCAGCAGGTCCGGGACAGGGGGCTATGGCTACACCTTC.

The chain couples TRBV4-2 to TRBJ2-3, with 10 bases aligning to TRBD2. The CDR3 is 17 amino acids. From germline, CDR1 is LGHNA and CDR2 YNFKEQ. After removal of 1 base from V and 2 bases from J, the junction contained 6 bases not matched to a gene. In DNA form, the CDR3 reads TGTGCCAGCAGCCAAGTTCTAGCGGGAGATACCACAGATACGCAGTATTTT. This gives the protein CASSQVLAGDTTDTQYF.

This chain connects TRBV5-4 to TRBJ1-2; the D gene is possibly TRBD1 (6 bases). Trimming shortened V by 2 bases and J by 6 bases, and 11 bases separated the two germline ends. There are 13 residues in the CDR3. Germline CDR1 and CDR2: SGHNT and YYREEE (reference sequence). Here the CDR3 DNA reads TGTGCCAGCAGCTTTGTTGGGGGCCATGGCTACACCTTC. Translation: CASSFVGGHGYTF.

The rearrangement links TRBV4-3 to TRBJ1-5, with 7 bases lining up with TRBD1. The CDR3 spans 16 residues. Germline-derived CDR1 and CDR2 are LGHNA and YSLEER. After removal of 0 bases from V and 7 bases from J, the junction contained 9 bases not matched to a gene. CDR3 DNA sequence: TGCGCCAGCAGCCAAGATCGGGTAGGGGGCGAGCAGCCCCAGCATTTT. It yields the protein CASSQDRVGGEQPQHF.

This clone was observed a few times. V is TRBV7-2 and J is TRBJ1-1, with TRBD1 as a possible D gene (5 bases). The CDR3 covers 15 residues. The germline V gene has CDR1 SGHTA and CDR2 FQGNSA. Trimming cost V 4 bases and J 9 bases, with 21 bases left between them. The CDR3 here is CASSSVLGFRDKAFF. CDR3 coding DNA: TGTGCCAGCAGCTCCGTCCTCGGCTTCAGGGATAAAGCTTTCTTT.

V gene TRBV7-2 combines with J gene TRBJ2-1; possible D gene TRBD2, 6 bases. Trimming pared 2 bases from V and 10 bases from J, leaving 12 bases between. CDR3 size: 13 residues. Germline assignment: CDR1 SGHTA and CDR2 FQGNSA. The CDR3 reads CASSLLEGIEQFF. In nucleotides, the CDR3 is TGTGCCAGCAGCTTATTGGAGGGGATAGAGCAGTTCTTC.

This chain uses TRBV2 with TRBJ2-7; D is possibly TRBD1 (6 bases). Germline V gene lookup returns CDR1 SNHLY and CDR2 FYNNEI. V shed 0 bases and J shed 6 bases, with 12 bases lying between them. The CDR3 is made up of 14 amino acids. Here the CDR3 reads CASSEAFAGAEQYF. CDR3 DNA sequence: TGTGCCAGCAGTGAAGCGTTCGCAGGGGCCGAGCAGTACTTC.

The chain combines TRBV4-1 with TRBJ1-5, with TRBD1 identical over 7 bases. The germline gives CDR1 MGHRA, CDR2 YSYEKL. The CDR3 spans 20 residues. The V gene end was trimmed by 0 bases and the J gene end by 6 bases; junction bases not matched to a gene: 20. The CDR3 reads CASSQEFEPQGRGWSQPQHF. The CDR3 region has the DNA TGCGCCAGCAGCCAAGAATTCGAGCCGCAGGGCAGGGGGTGGTCTCAGCCCCAGCATTTT.

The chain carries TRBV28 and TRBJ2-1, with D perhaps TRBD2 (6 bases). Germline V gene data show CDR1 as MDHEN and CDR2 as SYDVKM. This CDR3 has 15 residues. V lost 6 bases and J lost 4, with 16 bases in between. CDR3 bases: TGTGCCAGCAGAGAGACCAGCGGGCTTTACAATGAGCAGTTCTTC. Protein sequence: CASRETSGLYNEQFF.

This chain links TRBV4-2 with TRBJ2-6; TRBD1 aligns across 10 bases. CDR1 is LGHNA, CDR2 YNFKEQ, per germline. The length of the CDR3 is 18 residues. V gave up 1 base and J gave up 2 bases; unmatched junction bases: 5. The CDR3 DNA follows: TGTGCCAGCAGCCAAGTTAGGACAGGGGGAACTGGGGCCAACGTCCTGACTTTC. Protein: CASSQVRTGGTGANVLTF.

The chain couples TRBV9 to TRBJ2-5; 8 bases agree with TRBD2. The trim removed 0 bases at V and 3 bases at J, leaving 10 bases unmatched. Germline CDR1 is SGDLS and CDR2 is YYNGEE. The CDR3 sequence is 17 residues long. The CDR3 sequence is CASSVGGAAGLEETQYF. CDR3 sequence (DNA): TGTGCCAGCAGCGTAGGAGGGGCTGCGGGACTAGAAGAGACCCAGTACTTC.

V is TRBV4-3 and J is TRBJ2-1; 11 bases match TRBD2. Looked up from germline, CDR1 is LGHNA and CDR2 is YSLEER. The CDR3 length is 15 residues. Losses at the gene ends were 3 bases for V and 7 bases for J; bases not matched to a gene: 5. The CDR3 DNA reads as TGCGCCAGCAGCCAGGAACTAGCGGGAGTTAATGAGCAGTTCTTC. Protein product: CASSQELAGVNEQFF.

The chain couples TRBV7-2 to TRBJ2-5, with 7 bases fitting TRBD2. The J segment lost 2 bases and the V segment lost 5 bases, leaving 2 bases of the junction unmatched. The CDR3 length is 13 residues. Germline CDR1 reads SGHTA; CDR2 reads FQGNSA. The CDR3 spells CASSPGLQETQYF. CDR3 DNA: TGTGCCAGCAGCCCGGGACTACAAGAGACCCAGTACTTC. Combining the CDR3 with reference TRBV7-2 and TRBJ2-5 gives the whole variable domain GAGVSQSPSNKVTEKGKDVELRCDPISGHTALYWYRQSLGQGLEFLIYFQGNSAPDKSGLPSDRFSAERTGGSVSTLTIQRTQQEDSAVYLCASSPGLQETQYFGPGTRLLVL.

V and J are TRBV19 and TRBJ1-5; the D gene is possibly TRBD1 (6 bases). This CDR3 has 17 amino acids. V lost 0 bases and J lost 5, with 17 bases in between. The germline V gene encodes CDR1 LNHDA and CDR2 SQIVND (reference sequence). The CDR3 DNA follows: TGTGCCAGTAGTATAGATGGGGGAAACAGGGCCTATCAGCCCCAGCATTTT. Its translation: CASSIDGGNRAYQPQHF.

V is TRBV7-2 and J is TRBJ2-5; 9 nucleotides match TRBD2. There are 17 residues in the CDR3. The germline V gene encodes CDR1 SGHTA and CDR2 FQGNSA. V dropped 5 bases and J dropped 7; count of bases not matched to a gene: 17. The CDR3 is CASSDLRAGGALGTQYF. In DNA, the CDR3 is TGTGCCAGCAGCGACCTGCGAGCGGGAGGAGCCTTGGGGACCCAGTACTTC.

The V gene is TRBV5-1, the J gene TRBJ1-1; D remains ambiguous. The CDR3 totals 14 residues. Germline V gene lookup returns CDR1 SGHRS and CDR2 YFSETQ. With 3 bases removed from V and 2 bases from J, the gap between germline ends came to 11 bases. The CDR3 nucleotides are TGCGCCAGCAGCTGGAGCCGGGGAAACACTGAAGCTTTCTTT. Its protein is CASSWSRGNTEAFF.

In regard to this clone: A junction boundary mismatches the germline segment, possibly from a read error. The CDR3 here is CAGSLQGNSPLHF. In DNA form, the CDR3 reads TGTGCCGGCAGCCTACAGGGCAATTCACCCCTCCACTTT. This chain connects TRBV14 to TRBJ1-6; possible D gene TRBD1, 6 bases. This CDR3 comprises 13 residues. The germline V gene encodes CDR1 SGHDN and CDR2 FVKESK.

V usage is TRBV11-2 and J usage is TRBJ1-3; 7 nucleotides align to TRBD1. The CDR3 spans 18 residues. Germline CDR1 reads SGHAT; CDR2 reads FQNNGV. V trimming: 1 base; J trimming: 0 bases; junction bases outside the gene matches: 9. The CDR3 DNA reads TGTGCCAGCAGCTTAGCACGTGGACAGGCCCGCTCTGGAAACACCATATATTTT. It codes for CASSLARGQARSGNTIYF.

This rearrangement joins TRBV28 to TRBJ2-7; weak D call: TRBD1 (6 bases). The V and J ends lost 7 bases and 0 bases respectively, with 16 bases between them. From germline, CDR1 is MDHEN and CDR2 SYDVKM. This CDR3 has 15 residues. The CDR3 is CASNTFRGSSYEQYF. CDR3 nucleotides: TGTGCCAGCAACACGTTTAGGGGGAGCTCCTACGAGCAGTACTTC.

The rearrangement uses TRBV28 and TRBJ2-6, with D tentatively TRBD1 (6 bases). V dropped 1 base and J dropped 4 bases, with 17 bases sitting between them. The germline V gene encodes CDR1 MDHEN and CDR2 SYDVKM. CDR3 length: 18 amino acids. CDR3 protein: CASSLFLTGSSGANVLTF. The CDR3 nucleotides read TGTGCCAGCAGTTTATTCCTTACAGGGTCGTCGGGGGCCAACGTCCTGACTTTC.

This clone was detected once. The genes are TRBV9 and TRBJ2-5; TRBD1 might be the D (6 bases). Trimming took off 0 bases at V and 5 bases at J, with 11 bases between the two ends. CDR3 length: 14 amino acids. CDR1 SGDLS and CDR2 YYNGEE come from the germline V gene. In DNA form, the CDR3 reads TGTGCCAGCAGCGTAGATCCCCAGGGGGAGACCCAGTACTTC. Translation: CASSVDPQGETQYF.